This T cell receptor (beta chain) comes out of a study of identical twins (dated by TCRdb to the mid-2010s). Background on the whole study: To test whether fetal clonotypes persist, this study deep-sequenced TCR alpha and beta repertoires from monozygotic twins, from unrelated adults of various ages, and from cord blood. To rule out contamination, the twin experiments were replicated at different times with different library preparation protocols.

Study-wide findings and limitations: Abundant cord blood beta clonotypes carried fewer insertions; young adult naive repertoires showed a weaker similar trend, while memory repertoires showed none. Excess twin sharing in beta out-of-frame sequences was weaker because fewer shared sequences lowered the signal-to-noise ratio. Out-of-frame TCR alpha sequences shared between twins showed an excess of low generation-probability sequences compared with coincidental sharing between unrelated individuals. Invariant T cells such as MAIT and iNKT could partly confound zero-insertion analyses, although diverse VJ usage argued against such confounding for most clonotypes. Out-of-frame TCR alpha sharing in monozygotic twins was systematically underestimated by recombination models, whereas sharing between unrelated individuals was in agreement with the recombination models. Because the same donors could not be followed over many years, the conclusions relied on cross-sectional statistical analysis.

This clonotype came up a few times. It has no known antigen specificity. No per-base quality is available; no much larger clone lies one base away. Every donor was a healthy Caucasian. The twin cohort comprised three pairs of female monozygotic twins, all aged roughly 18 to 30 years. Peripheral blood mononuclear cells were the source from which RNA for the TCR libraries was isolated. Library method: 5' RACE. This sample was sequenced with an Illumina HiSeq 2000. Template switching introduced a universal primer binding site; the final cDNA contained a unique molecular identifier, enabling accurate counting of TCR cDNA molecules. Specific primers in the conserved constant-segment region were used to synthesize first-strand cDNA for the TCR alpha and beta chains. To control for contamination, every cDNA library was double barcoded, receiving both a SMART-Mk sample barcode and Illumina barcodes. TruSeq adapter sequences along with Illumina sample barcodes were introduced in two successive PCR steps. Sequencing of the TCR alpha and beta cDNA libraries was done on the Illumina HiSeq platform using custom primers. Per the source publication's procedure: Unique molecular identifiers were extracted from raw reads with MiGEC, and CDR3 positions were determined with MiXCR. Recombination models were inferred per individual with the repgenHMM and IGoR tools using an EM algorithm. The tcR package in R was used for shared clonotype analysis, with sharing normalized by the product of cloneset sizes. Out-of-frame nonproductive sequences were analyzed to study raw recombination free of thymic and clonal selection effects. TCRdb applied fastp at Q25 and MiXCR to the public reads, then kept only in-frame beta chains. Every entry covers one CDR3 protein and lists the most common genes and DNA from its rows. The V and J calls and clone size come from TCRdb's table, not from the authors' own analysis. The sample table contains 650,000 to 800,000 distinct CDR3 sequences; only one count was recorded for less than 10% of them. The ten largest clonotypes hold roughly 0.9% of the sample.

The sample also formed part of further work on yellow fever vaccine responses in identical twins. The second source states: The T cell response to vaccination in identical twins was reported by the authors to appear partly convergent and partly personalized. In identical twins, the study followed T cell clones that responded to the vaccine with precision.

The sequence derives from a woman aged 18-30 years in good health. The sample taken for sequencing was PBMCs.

The nucleotides read TGTGCCAGCCGGGAAGGGGGCAACACCGGGGAGCTGTTTTTT. Its protein product is CASREGGNTGELFF. Here the chain combines TRBV6-1 and TRBJ2-2; TRBD1 agrees with 7 junctional bases. CDR1 is given as MNHNS and CDR2 as SASEGT, both from the germline V gene. From V the trimming removes 8 bases and from J it removes 2 bases, while the gene matches leave 5 bases of the junction unaccounted for. There are 14 amino acids in the CDR3, from cysteine to phenylalanine inclusive. The retained sequence is limited to the CDR3, 42 bases, with the frame set at the first base.